The table lists the clone carrying this T cell receptor (beta chain) with a few counts. CDR1 is SGHAT and CDR2 is FQNNGV in the germline V gene. The CDR3 consists of 18 residues. Trimming left V 2 bases short and J 0 bases short, with 16 bases between. Per the original data handling: By means of reference gene primer amplification, nucleated cell counts were estimated. Using immunoSEQ multiplex PCR, the repertoire was profiled, and TCRdb retains in-frame clones only, with some absent. V and J calls and clone size are those listed in that table; D and trimming were worked out from the DNA. Seen here are fewer than 180,000 clones, around 85% observed once, and the top ten hold 2.5% to 4%. These data originate in a study of blood T cell repertoires in COVID-19. As for the study in general: Sites across the United States, Italy and Spain contributed samples from acute and convalescent COVID-19. Sources were T cells, B-cell-depleted T cells, or PBMCs; the material itself was cDNA or gDNA.

This TCR derives from a man between 70 and 80 years old with acute or convalescent COVID-19. Sequencing was done on a sample of peripheral blood. J is TRBJ2-2 and V is TRBV11-2, with D hard to call. Written as DNA, the CDR3 is TGTGCCAGCAGCTTATTCTCCCGCGCCATCGCGAACACCGGGGAGCTGTTTTTT. It encodes CASSLFSRAIANTGELFF.